Each of the 25 T cell receptor beta chains below was sequenced from the same sample in a study of cytomegalovirus exposure and HLA in healthy donors. PCR employed 60 Vbeta and 13 Jbeta primers. This table comes from immunoSEQ multiplex PCR, and its TCRdb copy is limited to in-frame clones, with some not included. The data hold some 200,000 clones, with roughly 80% observed a single time. Sequenced: PBMCs. The receptor source for this set is a man aged 50-60 years in good health and CMV-seronegative.

Written as DNA, the CDR3 is TGTGCCAGCAGCCCAGGGGGTGACCATCAGCCCCAGCATTTT. Its translation is CASSPGGDHQPQHF. The chain carries TRBV9 and TRBJ1-5; the match to TRBD1 covers 7 bases. Germline V gene sequence: CDR1 SGDLS, CDR2 YYNGEE. J lost 5 bases, V lost 4 bases, and 6 bases had no gene match. CDR3 length: 14 residues.

This clone was observed a handful of times. The rearrangement uses TRBV6-5 and TRBJ1-2, with 7 bases matching TRBD1. The junction had 6 bases not matched to a gene; V was cut back by 4 bases and J by 7 bases. The V gene's germline CDR1 is MNHEY and CDR2 SVGAGI. The CDR3 is 13 amino acids. In DNA, the CDR3 is TGTGCCAGCAGTTCGCACAGGGGTAGTGGCTACACCTTC. Protein: CASSSHRGSGYTF.

V usage is TRBV15 and J usage is TRBJ1-2; 7 bases fit TRBD1. Germline-derived CDR1 and CDR2 are LNHNV and YYDKDF (reference sequence). The length of the CDR3 is 13 residues. The V and J ends lost 4 bases and 4 bases, in that order; junction bases with no gene match: 3. CDR3: CATSMTGSYGYTF. CDR3 nucleotides: TGTGCCACCAGCATGACAGGGAGCTATGGCTACACCTTC.

The chain employs TRBV19 and TRBJ1-2; TRBD1 might be the D (5 bases). This CDR3 is 13 amino acids long. CDR1 and CDR2 from the germline V gene are LNHDA and SQIVND (reference sequence). V was pared by 4 bases and J by 4 bases, with 10 bases between. The CDR3 DNA reads TGTGCCAGTAGTAGTGACAGACGCTATGGCTACACCTTC. Protein: CASSSDRRYGYTF.

The chain uses TRBV7-2 and TRBJ2-7; D gene ambiguous. The germline V gene encodes CDR1 SGHTA and CDR2 FQGNSA. This CDR3 region has 12 residues. V lost 2 bases and J lost 5, with 7 bases in between. The CDR3 reads CASSLSRNEQYF. Written as DNA, the CDR3 is TGTGCCAGCAGCTTAAGCAGGAACGAGCAGTACTTC.

The V gene is TRBV9, the J gene TRBJ1-2; D possibly corresponds to TRBD1 (5 bases). This CDR3 comprises 13 residues. Trimming left V 4 bases short and J 3 bases short, with 10 bases between. CDR1 and CDR2 from the germline V gene are SGDLS and YYNGEE. CDR3 DNA sequence: TGTGCCAGCAGCTCGGGGGAGCACTATGGCTACACCTTC. The encoded protein is CASSSGEHYGYTF.

The chain links TRBV19 to TRBJ2-7, with D possibly being TRBD2 (6 bases). The CDR3 has 14 residues. Germline values: CDR1 LNHDA, CDR2 SQIVND (reference sequence). V was trimmed by 6 bases and J by 0 bases, leaving 12 bases between them. The CDR3 reads CASRPLASSYEQYF. Written as DNA, the CDR3 is TGTGCCAGTAGACCCCTAGCGTCCTCCTACGAGCAGTACTTC.

Written as DNA, the CDR3 is TGTGCCAGCAGCTTGTCCACTTCATATCAGCCCCAGCATTTT. Translating gives CASSLSTSYQPQHF. The genes are TRBV5-6 and TRBJ1-5; D unclear. Per the germline V gene, CDR1 is SGHDT and CDR2 is YYEEEE. V lost 1 base and J 5 bases, leaving 10 bases between the germline ends. This CDR3 spans 14 amino acids.

This chain joins TRBV7-7 and TRBJ2-5; 14 positions match TRBD2. The CDR3 spans 17 residues. The junction had 7 bases not matched to a gene; V was cut back by 5 bases and J by 2 bases. Germline V gene lookup returns CDR1 SSHAT and CDR2 FNYEAQ (reference sequence). CDR3 loop: CASSIGTSGGVQETQYF. The CDR3 region has the DNA TGTGCCAGCAGCATCGGGACTAGCGGGGGAGTACAAGAGACCCAGTACTTC.

This chain uses TRBV7-9 with TRBJ2-1, with TRBD1 as a possible D gene (5 bases). V dropped 6 bases and J dropped 9 bases, with 21 bases sitting between them. CDR1 and CDR2 from the germline V gene are SEHNR and FQNEAQ (reference sequence). This CDR3 comprises 15 residues. This CDR3 is CASRARAPSIGEQFF. The CDR3 DNA follows: TGTGCCAGCAGGGCCAGGGCGCCCTCAATCGGTGAGCAGTTCTTC.

This sequence joins TRBV19 and TRBJ1-1; D uncertain. Germline loops: CDR1 LNHDA, CDR2 SQIVND (reference sequence). Trimming pared 5 bases from V and 10 bases from J, leaving 17 bases between. The CDR3 is 13 residues long. CDR3 DNA: TGTGCCAGTAGTTCACAAGGAGGGTCTGGAGCTTTCTTT. Protein sequence: CASSSQGGSGAFF.

This rearrangement joins TRBV2 to TRBJ2-7; 9 positions agree with TRBD1. Unmatched junction bases numbered 8, after V lost 6 bases and J lost 2 bases. This CDR3 has 15 amino acids. The germline CDR1 and CDR2 sequences are SNHLY and FYNNEI. CDR3 nucleotide sequence: TGTGCCAGCAGCGCCCGGGACAGGGACACCTACGAGCAGTACTTC. Protein product: CASSARDRDTYEQYF.

This chain connects TRBV6-1 to TRBJ1-6; 10 nucleotides align to TRBD1. The V segment lost 11 bases and the J segment 8 bases; nucleotides outside the gene matches: 9. The CDR3 is made up of 14 amino acids. Germline CDR1 and CDR2: MNHNS and SASEGT. The CDR3, as DNA: TGTGCCGGCTCAGGGGGGACAGGGGATTCACCCCTCCACTTT. Encoded protein: CAGSGGTGDSPLHF.

The rearrangement joins TRBV30 to TRBJ1-2; 8 bases are shared with TRBD1. There are 13 residues in the CDR3. With V trimmed by 4 bases and J by 2 bases, 3 bases remained unmatched. Germline lookup yields CDR1 GTSNPN and CDR2 SVGIG (reference sequence). CDR3 nucleotides: TGTGCCTGGAACAGGGGGTCGAACTATGGCTACACCTTC. It yields the protein CAWNRGSNYGYTF.

The rearrangement uses TRBV29-1 and TRBJ1-2; the D gene is possibly TRBD1 (5 bases). This CDR3 has 14 residues. Trimming pared 0 bases from V and 2 bases from J, leaving 10 bases between. Germline assignment: CDR1 SQVTM and CDR2 ANQGSEA. CDR3 DNA: TGCAGCGTTGAAGAAGGCAGGGCGAACTATGGCTACACCTTC. It encodes CSVEEGRANYGYTF.

V is TRBV25-1 and J is TRBJ1-2, with 9 bases aligning to TRBD1. The J segment lost 6 bases and the V segment lost 5 bases, leaving 4 bases of the junction unmatched. The CDR3 extends over 13 amino acids. Germline CDR1 is MGHDK and CDR2 is SYGVNS. The CDR3 region is CASSTGTGNGYTF. The CDR3 nucleotides are TGTGCCAGCAGTACCGGGACAGGGAATGGCTACACCTTC.

The chain couples TRBV11-2 to TRBJ1-5; D remains unclear. The germline CDR1 and CDR2 sequences are SGHAT and FQNNGV. The CDR3 is 17 residues long. V dropped 4 bases and J dropped 1 base, with 17 bases sitting between them. CDR3 sequence (DNA): TGTGCCAGCAGCTCGGGAAAATCTCCTCTAAGCAATCAGCCCCAGCATTTT. Protein: CASSSGKSPLSNQPQHF.

The chain carries TRBV6-1 and TRBJ1-2; 7 bases are a match to TRBD1. The CDR3 covers 15 residues. Germline-derived CDR1 and CDR2 are MNHNS and SASEGT. V shed 3 bases, J shed 3 bases, and the junction held 7 bases outside the gene matches. The CDR3, as DNA: TGTGCCAGCAGTGATTTGACAGGGCCCTACTATGGCTACACCTTC. Translated: CASSDLTGPYYGYTF.

V gene TRBV6-6 combines with J gene TRBJ2-1, with 7 bases lining up with TRBD2. V was pared by 11 bases and J by 3 bases, with 4 bases of the junction left unmatched. From germline, CDR1 is MNHNY and CDR2 SVGAGI (reference sequence). This CDR3 has 12 amino acids. This CDR3 is CAVGGVYNEQFF. As DNA, the CDR3 is TGTGCCGTGGGGGGGGTCTACAATGAGCAGTTCTTC.

This chain joins TRBV6-5 and TRBJ2-5, with a tentative D call TRBD2 (5 bases). Trimming left V 0 bases short and J 3 bases short, with 8 bases between. Germline assignment: CDR1 MNHEY and CDR2 SVGAGI. The CDR3 spans 14 residues. CDR3 nucleotides: TGTGCCAGCAGTTACTCCTCGGGAAAAGAGACCCAGTACTTC. It codes for CASSYSSGKETQYF.

Written as DNA, the CDR3 is TGCGCCAGCAGCCAAGATCAGGGCTCCTACAATGAGCAGTTCTTC. Residues: CASSQDQGSYNEQFF. The J gene is TRBJ2-1, the V gene TRBV4-3, with D possibly TRBD1 on 5 matching bases. Germline CDR1 is LGHNA and CDR2 is YSLEER. V shed 0 bases and J shed 0 bases, with 6 bases lying between them. The CDR3 runs to 15 residues.

Only a few counts were recorded for this clone. The DNA of the CDR3 is TGTGCCAGCTCAGAGCGGAGCACAGATACGCAGTATTTT. This sequence encodes CASSERSTDTQYF. The chain is built from TRBV7-3 and TRBJ2-3; perhaps TRBD2 as D (5 bases). This CDR3 comprises 13 residues. Germline lookup yields CDR1 SGHTA and CDR2 FQGTGA. V was cut by 8 bases and J by 0 bases, with 9 bases left in between.

This clone was observed once. V and J are TRBV5-1 and TRBJ1-2, with 8 nucleotides matching TRBD1. V dropped 0 bases and J dropped 4; count of bases not matched to a gene: 5. The CDR3 totals 15 residues. CDR1 and CDR2 from the germline V gene are SGHRS and YFSETQ. DNA for the CDR3: TGCGCCAGCAGCTTGGGGACGGACAGGGTCTATGGCTACACCTTC. It encodes CASSLGTDRVYGYTF.

This clone was counted between two and nine times. The CDR3 coding sequence is TGTGCCAGCAGCTTATCTCTCTCTGGGGCCAACGTCCTGACTTTC. This codes for CASSLSLSGANVLTF. The chain carries TRBV7-8 and TRBJ2-6, with D unresolved. The V and J ends lost 2 bases and 0 bases respectively, with 5 bases between them. This CDR3 region has 15 residues. Germline CDR1 is SGHVS and CDR2 is FQNEAQ.

Details on this clone: The junction departs from the called germline gene at one end, perhaps through a read error. The genes are TRBV7-9 and TRBJ2-7; D gene uncertain. CDR3 length: 13 amino acids. In germline, CDR1 is SEHNR, CDR2 FQNEAQ (reference sequence). CDR3 sequence: CSSSPTSPYEQYF. The DNA for the CDR3 is TGTTCCAGCAGCCCTACTTCGCCCTACGAGCAGTACTTC.